Following are 23 T cell receptor beta chains from one sample sequenced in a study of glioma-infiltrating T cells. The iRepertoire nested amplicon-rescue multiplex PCR amplified TCR alpha and beta CDR3s from RNA. One entry per CDR3 protein, called by TCRdb with MiXCR from the multiplex PCR reads. The data hold about 180,000 distinct CDR3 sequences, with around 40% observed a single time. The sample taken for sequencing was glioma tissue, nonneoplastic brain tissue, or PBMCs (not recorded which). All receptors come from a human donor with low-grade glioma or glioblastoma, undergoing nonglioma brain surgery, or in good health (not recorded which).

Points on this clonotype: No conserved phenylalanine or tryptophan ends this CDR3, so it is likely a read error. The CDR3 coding sequence is TGTGCCAGCAGCCGAACGTCGAGACAGCAGGAGCAGTTCTTG. It specifies CASSRTSRQQEQFL. The chain joins TRBV3-1 to TRBJ2-1; perhaps TRBD1 as D (5 bases). Trimming removed 4 bases from V and 10 bases from J, with 17 bases in between. The CDR3 is 14 residues long. Germline V gene data show CDR1 as LGHDT and CDR2 as YNNKEL (reference sequence).

Ten or more counts support this clonotype. The chain joins TRBV28 to TRBJ1-2, with D unclear. Trimming pared 6 bases from V and 3 bases from J, leaving 11 bases between. The germline gives CDR1 MDHEN, CDR2 SYDVKM. The CDR3 runs 13 residues. The DNA for the CDR3 is TGTGCCAGCAGCCCCCCCGGGGACTATGGCTACACCTTC. This sequence encodes CASSPPGDYGYTF.

This clonotype appeared many times. This chain uses TRBV2 with TRBJ2-3, with 10 bases that match TRBD1. The junction had 2 bases not matched to a gene; V was cut back by 4 bases and J by 4 bases. This CDR3 is built from 14 residues. Germline CDR1 SNHLY, CDR2 FYNNEI. The CDR3 DNA follows: TGTGCCAGCAGTGGGGACAGGGGTCCAGATACGCAGTATTTT. Protein: CASSGDRGPDTQYF.

The chain employs TRBV6-5 and TRBJ2-2; D call uncertain. V was trimmed by 8 bases and J by 0 bases, leaving 19 bases between them. The germline V gene has CDR1 MNHEY and CDR2 SVGAGI. CDR3 size: 17 residues. The CDR3 nucleotides read TGTGCCAGCGGTTCAGGCTTCACCCTCGCGAACACCGGGGAGCTGTTTTTT. Translating gives CASGSGFTLANTGELFF.

In its sample, this clonotype was seen once. It may be a read error: a sequence one base away is much more abundant. This chain connects TRBV20-1 to TRBJ2-1; TRBD2 aligns across 10 bases. This CDR3 contains 14 residues. Germline V gene data show CDR1 as DFQATT and CDR2 as SNEGSKA (reference sequence). The trim removed 5 bases at V and 9 bases at J, leaving 10 bases unmatched. The CDR3 DNA sequence: TGCAGTGCTGGCCCACTAGCGGGACTTGCTGAGCAGTTCTTC. Amino acids: CSAGPLAGLAEQFF.

In this sample, this clonotype turned up a few times. This chain joins TRBV10-3 and TRBJ1-6; D is unresolved. CDR3 size: 15 residues. Trimming took 0 bases from V and 0 from J, leaving 3 bases between them. CDR1 and CDR2 (germline): ENHRY, SYGVKD. The CDR3: CAISESSSYNSPLHF. DNA for the CDR3: TGTGCCATCAGTGAGTCAAGCTCCTATAATTCACCCCTCCACTTT.

V and J are TRBV14 and TRBJ1-1; 7 positions match TRBD1. J lost 1 base, V lost 1 base, and 6 bases had no gene match. CDR1 and CDR2 from the germline V gene are SGHDN and FVKESK. The CDR3 runs to 16 residues. The CDR3 loop is CASSQVPTGSNTEAFF. The CDR3 DNA is TGTGCCAGCAGCCAAGTTCCGACAGGGTCGAACACTGAAGCTTTCTTT.

This clonotype was recorded many times. The chain has TRBV10-3 and TRBJ2-1; no firm D call. This CDR3 has 15 amino acids. Germline V gene sequence: CDR1 ENHRY, CDR2 SYGVKD. Trimming left V 0 bases short and J 8 bases short, with 14 bases between. The CDR3 loop is CAISESNNRVDEQFF. CDR3 bases: TGTGCCATCAGTGAGTCGAATAATCGGGTTGATGAGCAGTTCTTC.

About this clonotype: Since a much larger clone is just one base distant, this may be a read error. Lacking the conserved final phenylalanine or tryptophan, this CDR3 likely reflects a read error. The V and J genes are TRBV11-1 and TRBJ1-2, with D unclear. The CDR3 runs 14 residues. V lost 4 bases, J lost 6 bases, and 15 bases lay in between. Germline V gives CDR1 SGHAT, CDR2 FQDESV (reference sequence). CDR3 nucleotides: TGTGCCAGCAGCTCGGGCTGGGGTGCGGATGGCTACACCCTC. This translates into CASSSGWGADGYTL.

A remark on this clonotype: A read error may explain this, as a much larger clone is one base away. The chain employs TRBV7-6 and TRBJ2-3; tentative D call: TRBD1 (6 bases). Germline assignment: CDR1 SGHVS and CDR2 FNYEAQ. The CDR3 sequence is 14 residues long. The CDR3 loop reads CASSLSGQQDTQCF. The CDR3 DNA reads as TGTGCCAGCAGCTTAAGCGGACAGCAAGATACGCAGTGTTTT.

The table lists this clonotype with many counts. This sequence joins TRBV12-5 and TRBJ2-1; the match to TRBD1 covers 7 bases. The CDR3 totals 16 residues. Germline V CDR1 and CDR2: LGHNT, FRNRAP. J lost 2 bases, V lost 1 base, and 5 bases had no gene match. The CDR3 here is CASGLATGVAYNEQFF. Written as DNA, the CDR3 is TGTGCTAGTGGTTTGGCTACAGGGGTGGCCTACAATGAGCAGTTCTTC.

The chain carries TRBV6-2 or TRBV6-3 and TRBJ2-7, with D unresolved. The CDR3 runs to 13 residues. Trimming stripped 6 bases from V and 7 bases from J, with 16 bases between. Germline V CDR1 and CDR2: MNHEY, SVGEGT. The CDR3 DNA is TGTGCCAGCAGCAGTTACAGTGGGGTAGAGCAGTACTTC. Translation: CASSSYSGVEQYF.

This clonotype was seen at least ten times. The chain carries TRBV20-1 and TRBJ2-7; D might be TRBD1 or TRBD2, each matching 5 bases. V lost 6 bases and J 0 bases, leaving 12 bases between the germline ends. Germline lookup yields CDR1 DFQATT and CDR2 SNEGSKA (reference sequence). The CDR3 is 13 residues long. CDR3 DNA: TGCAGTGCCCTTCGGGACGTCTCCTACGAGCAGTACTTC. Its protein is CSALRDVSYEQYF.

Remarks on this clonotype: A much larger clonotype is one base distant, so this may be a read error. Likely a read error: the CDR3 ends without its conserved phenylalanine or tryptophan. DNA for the CDR3: TGTGCCAGCAGCGCGTGGCCCGGAGAGACCCAGTACTTA. Translated, it gives CASSAWPGETQYL. The chain carries TRBV11-2 and TRBJ2-5, with unresolved D. Trimming removed 5 bases from V and 4 bases from J, with 11 bases in between. The CDR3 consists of 13 residues. The germline V gene encodes CDR1 SGHAT and CDR2 FQNNGV.

This clonotype was found many times. The rearrangement links TRBV4-2 to TRBJ2-7; no clear D. The V end lost 0 bases, the J end lost 5 bases, and 14 bases lay between the germline ends. The germline gives CDR1 LGHNA, CDR2 YNFKEQ. CDR3 length equals 15 residues. CDR3 in DNA: TGTGCCAGCAGCCAAGAGACCGGTGTCGACCACGAGCAGTACTTC. It translates to CASSQETGVDHEQYF.

A remark on this clonotype: A read error may explain this, as a much larger clone is one base away. The V gene is TRBV12-3 or TRBV12-4, the J gene TRBJ1-1; unclear D gene. Trimming cost V 3 bases and J 6 bases, with 8 bases left between them. This CDR3 region has 12 residues. The CDR3 DNA is TGTGCCAGCAGTTTGGAGGTAGCTGAAGCTTTCTTT. Protein sequence: CASSLEVAEAFF.

Ten or more counts support this clonotype. The rearrangement joins TRBV20-1 to TRBJ2-1; 8 nucleotides match TRBD2. This CDR3 comprises 16 residues. With 6 bases clipped from V and 7 bases from J, the junction kept 17 bases outside the gene matches. Germline V CDR1 and CDR2: DFQATT, SNEGSKA (reference sequence). CDR3 in DNA: TGCAGTGCGGCGAACCCGGGACTAGGACCGGGTAATGAGCAGTTCTTC. Amino acid sequence: CSAANPGLGPGNEQFF.

There are a few counts of this clonotype. The chain links TRBV27 to TRBJ2-3; D possibly uses TRBD1 or TRBD2 (6 bases each). The CDR3 sequence is 16 residues long. Germline CDR1 is MNHEY and CDR2 is SMNVEV (reference sequence). V was pared by 7 bases and J by 2 bases, with 19 bases between. The CDR3 DNA sequence: TGTGCCAGCACATCCCGCCTGCGGGACAACACAGATACGCAGTATTTT. It codes for CASTSRLRDNTDTQYF.

Turning to this clonotype: This may be a read error: a much more frequent sequence differs by one nucleotide. V is TRBV18 and J is TRBJ1-1; D not resolved. Germline CDR1 KGHSH, CDR2 LQKENI. The CDR3 is 13 amino acids. V was trimmed by 3 bases and J by 0 bases, leaving 5 bases between them. The CDR3 DNA follows: TGTGCCAGCTCACCGTACCTGAACACTGAAGCTTTCTTT. This sequence encodes CASSPYLNTEAFF.

The V call is TRBV2, the J call TRBJ1-3; no firm D call. This CDR3 has 15 residues. Trimming cost V 2 bases and J 0 bases, with 8 bases left between them. Germline V gene lookup returns CDR1 SNHLY and CDR2 FYNNEI. The CDR3 DNA is TGTGCCAGCAGTGAATCGGGCTACTCTGGAAACACCATATATTTT. Encoded protein: CASSESGYSGNTIYF. Combining the CDR3 with reference TRBV2 and TRBJ1-3 gives the whole variable domain EPEVTQTPSHQVTQMGQEVILRCVPISNHLYFYWYRQILGQKVEFLVSFYNNEISEKSEIFDDQFSVERPDGSNFTLKIRSTKLEDSAMYFCASSESGYSGNTIYFGEGSWLTVV.

As for this clonotype: A clone one base away is much larger, so this may be a read error. This sequence joins TRBV27 and TRBJ2-2, with D possibly called TRBD1 or TRBD2 (6 bases each). The CDR3 has 15 residues. The germline V gene encodes CDR1 MNHEY and CDR2 SMNVEV (reference sequence). The chain's CDR3 is CASSHAVQGTGGLFF. In DNA, the CDR3 is TGTGCCAGCAGCCATGCCGTACAGGGCACCGGGGGGCTGTTTTTT.

CDR3 DNA: TGCGCCAGCAGTGAAATAAGAGGTTCCTACGAGCAGTACTTC. The encoded protein is CASSEIRGSYEQYF. The chain joins TRBV10-2 to TRBJ2-7; D ambiguous. The V gene's germline CDR1 is WSHSY and CDR2 SAAADI. The CDR3 contains 14 residues. V dropped 3 bases and J dropped 1 base, with 10 bases sitting between them.

With respect to this clonotype: This may be a read error, as it is one base from a much larger clone. The chain is built from TRBV15 and TRBJ2-1; 12 positions match TRBD1. V dropped 3 bases and J dropped 10; count of bases not matched to a gene: 7. The length of the CDR3 is 15 residues. Germline V gives CDR1 LNHNV, CDR2 YYDKDF (reference sequence). The chain's CDR3 is CATSRGQGASNEQFF. In DNA, the CDR3 is TGTGCCACCAGCAGGGGACAGGGGGCAAGTAACGAGCAGTTCTTC. Based on the CDR3 plus reference TRBV15 and TRBJ2-1, the full variable domain is DAMVIQNPRYQVTQFGKPVTLSCSQTLNHNVMYWYQQKSSQAPKLLFHYYDKDFNNEADTPDNFQSRRPNTSFCFLDIRSPGLGDTAMYLCATSRGQGASNEQFFGPGTRLTVL.